Listed here is a single T cell receptor (beta chain). Its specificity is not known. This sample was included in a study of T cell clones after liver transplantation. Study context: Standard immunosuppression, with no induction, continued until 12-24 months after transplant. At least one year of complete immunosuppression withdrawal without enzymes over twice normal defined tolerance.

The CDR3 sequence is 15 residues long. V gave up 1 base and J gave up 2 bases, with 10 bases separating them. CDR1 and CDR2 (germline): LNHDA, SQIVND (reference sequence). Data came from immunoSEQ multiplex PCR; TCRdb stores just in-frame clones and leaves some out. Among 50,000 or so clones listed, 55% to 75% were seen once. Study conclusions and caveats: Circulating graft-donor-reactive CD4 TCRbeta sequences fell significantly post-transplant in most of the 8 subjects.

The V call is TRBV19, the J call TRBJ2-3, with a tentative D call TRBD2 (7 bases). The clonotype comes from a human patient who received a liver transplant. Some T cells may arise from the graft donor. The sequences come from CD4+ T cells from blood, collected more than 53 months after liver transplant. CDR3 sequence: CASSIGGGLTDTQYF. The CDR3 nucleotides are TGTGCCAGTAGTATAGGGGGGGGCCTCACAGATACGCAGTATTTT. The full variable domain, with the rest looked up from reference TRBV19 and TRBJ2-3, is DGGITQSPKYLFRKEGQNVTLSCEQNLNHDAMYWYRQDPGQGLRLIYYSQIVNDFQKGDIAEGYSVSREKKESFPLTVTSAQKNPTAFYLCASSIGGGLTDTQYFGPGTRLTVL.